This entry describes one TCR beta chain. This record comes from a study of TIL therapy for anti-PD-1-resistant metastatic lung cancer. The time point is: pre-treatment sample, taken before nivolumab and TIL therapy. The libraries were made with immunoSEQ v3. Clones were read by immunoSEQ multiplex PCR, and TCRdb kept only the in-frame ones, dropping some. The sample contains fewer than 65,000 clones, approximately 80% of which appear only once. Trimming cost V 0 bases and J 1 base, with 10 bases left between them. This CDR3 comprises 16 residues. The V gene's germline CDR1 is SGHVS and CDR2 FQNEAQ. The TCR comes from a person aged 25-85 years with non-small cell lung cancer. This chain connects TRBV7-8 to TRBJ2-1; weak D call: TRBD2 (5 bases). The material was blood, obtained at baseline. CDR3 coding DNA: TGTGCCAGCAGCTTAGCGGTAGCGTTTTCCTACAATGAGCAGTTCTTC. Protein sequence: CASSLAVAFSYNEQFF.